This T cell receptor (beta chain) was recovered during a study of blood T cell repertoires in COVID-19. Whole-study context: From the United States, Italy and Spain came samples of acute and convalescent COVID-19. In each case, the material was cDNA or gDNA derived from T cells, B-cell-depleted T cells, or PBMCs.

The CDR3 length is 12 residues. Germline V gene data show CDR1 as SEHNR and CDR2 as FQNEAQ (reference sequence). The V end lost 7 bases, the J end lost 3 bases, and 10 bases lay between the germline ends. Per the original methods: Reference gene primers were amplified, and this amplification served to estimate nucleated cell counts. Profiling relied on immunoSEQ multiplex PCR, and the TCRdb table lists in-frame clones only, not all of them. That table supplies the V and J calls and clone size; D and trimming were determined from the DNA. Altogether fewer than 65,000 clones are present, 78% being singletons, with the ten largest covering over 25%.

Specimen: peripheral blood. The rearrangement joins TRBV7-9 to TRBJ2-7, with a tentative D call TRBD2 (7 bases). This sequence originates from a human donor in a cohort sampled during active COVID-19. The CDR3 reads CASTGGGYEQYF. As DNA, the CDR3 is TGTGCCAGCACGGGGGGCGGCTACGAGCAGTACTTC. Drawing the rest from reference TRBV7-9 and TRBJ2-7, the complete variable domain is DTGVSQNPRHKITKRGQNVTFRCDPISEHNRLYWYRQTLGQGPEFLTYFQNEAQLEKSRLLSDRFSAERPKGSFSTLEIQRTEQGDSAMYLCASTGGGYEQYFGPGTRLTVT.